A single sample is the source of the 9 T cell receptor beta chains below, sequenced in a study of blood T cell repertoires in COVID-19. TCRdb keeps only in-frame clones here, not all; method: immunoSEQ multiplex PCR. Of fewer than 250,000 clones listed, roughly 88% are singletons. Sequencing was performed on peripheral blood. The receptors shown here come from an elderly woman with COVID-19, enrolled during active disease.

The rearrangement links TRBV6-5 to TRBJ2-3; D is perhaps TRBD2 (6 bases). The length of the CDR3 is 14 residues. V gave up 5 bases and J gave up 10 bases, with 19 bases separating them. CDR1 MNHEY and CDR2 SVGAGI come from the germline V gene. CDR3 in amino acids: CASSPGWGGWAQYF. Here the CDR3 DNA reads TGTGCCAGCAGTCCCGGGTGGGGAGGTTGGGCGCAGTATTTT.

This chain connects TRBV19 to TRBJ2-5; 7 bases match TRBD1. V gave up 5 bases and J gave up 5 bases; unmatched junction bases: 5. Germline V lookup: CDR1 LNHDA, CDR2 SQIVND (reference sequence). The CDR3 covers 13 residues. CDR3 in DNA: TGTGCCAGTAGTGGACAGGACAGGGAGACCCAGTACTTC. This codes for CASSGQDRETQYF.

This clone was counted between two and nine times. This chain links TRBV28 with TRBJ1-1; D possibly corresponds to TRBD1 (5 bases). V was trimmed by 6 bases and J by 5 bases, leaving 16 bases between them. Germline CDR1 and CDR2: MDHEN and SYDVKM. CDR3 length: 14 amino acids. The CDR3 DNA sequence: TGTGCCAGCAGGGGGGGAGGGGCCGAGACTGAAGCTTTCTTT. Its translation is CASRGGGAETEAFF. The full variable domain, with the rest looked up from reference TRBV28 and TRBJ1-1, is DVKVTQSSRYLVKRTGEKVFLECVQDMDHENMFWYRQDPGLGLRLIYFSYDVKMKEKGDIPEGYSVSREKKERFSLILESASTNQTSMYLCASRGGGAETEAFFGQGTRLTVV.

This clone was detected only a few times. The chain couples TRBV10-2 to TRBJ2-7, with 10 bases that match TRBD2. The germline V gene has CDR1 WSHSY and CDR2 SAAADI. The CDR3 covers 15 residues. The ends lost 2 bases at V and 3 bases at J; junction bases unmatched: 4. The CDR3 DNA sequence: TGCGCCAGCAGTGAGCCCGGGACTAGCGTCTACGAGCAGTACTTC. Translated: CASSEPGTSVYEQYF.

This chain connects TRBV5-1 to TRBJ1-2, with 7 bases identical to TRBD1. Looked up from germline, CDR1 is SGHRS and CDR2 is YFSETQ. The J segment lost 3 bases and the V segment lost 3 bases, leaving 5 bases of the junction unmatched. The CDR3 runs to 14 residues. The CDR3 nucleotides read TGCGCCAGCAGCTCTACAGGGGATGACTATGGCTACACCTTC. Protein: CASSSTGDDYGYTF.

CDR3 bases: TGTGCCAGCAGCTGGGCGGGCAGTACTAACTATGGCTACACCTTC. It specifies CASSWAGSTNYGYTF. The V and J genes are TRBV7-9 and TRBJ1-2; D gene uncertain. CDR1 is SEHNR, CDR2 FQNEAQ, per germline (reference sequence). The CDR3 totals 15 residues. V was pared by 4 bases and J by 0 bases, with 12 bases between.

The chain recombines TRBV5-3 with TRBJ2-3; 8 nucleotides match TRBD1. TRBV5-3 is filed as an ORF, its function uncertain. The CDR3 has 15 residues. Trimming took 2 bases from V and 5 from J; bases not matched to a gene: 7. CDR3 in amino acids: CARSLDRGGLDTQYF. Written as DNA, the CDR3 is TGTGCCAGAAGCTTAGACAGGGGCGGCCTAGATACGCAGTATTTT.

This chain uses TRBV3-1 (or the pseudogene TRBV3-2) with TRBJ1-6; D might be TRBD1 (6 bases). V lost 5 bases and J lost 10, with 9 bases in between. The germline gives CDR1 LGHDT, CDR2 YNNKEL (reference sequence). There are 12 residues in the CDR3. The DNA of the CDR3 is TGTGCCAGCAGCTGGGGACAATCACCCCTCCACTTT. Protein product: CASSWGQSPLHF.

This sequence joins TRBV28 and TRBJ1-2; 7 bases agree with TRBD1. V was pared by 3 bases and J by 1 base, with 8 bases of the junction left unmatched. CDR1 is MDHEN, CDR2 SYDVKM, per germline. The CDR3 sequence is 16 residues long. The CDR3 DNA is TGTGCCAGCAGTTTGGCGAAGACAGGGTTTAACTATGGCTACACCTTC. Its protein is CASSLAKTGFNYGYTF.